One and the same sample provided the 4 T cell receptor beta chains below, sequenced in a study of shared clonotypes between healthy human individuals. The repertoire was sequenced with immunoSEQ multiplex PCR; TCRdb's copy has only in-frame clones and lacks some. Altogether 2 million to 3 million clones are present, over 85% being singletons, with the ten largest covering 0.36%. Sequencing was carried out using naive CD4+ T cells from PBMCs. Sample subset: CD45RA+ positively selected. All receptors come from a man between 18 and 35 years old in good health. Some clones in this sample may be carry-over from other donors' samples.

This chain uses TRBV7-2 with TRBJ2-4; 9 bases match TRBD1. Germline V gene data show CDR1 as SGHTA and CDR2 as FQGNSA. This CDR3 contains 13 residues. The V and J ends lost 8 bases and 7 bases, in that order; junction bases with no gene match: 6. The CDR3 loop is CASRGQGHNIQYF. The CDR3 coding sequence is TGTGCCAGCCGGGGACAGGGACATAACATTCAGTACTTC.

The chain recombines TRBV5-1 with TRBJ2-7; TRBD2 agrees at 7 bases. The germline V gene encodes CDR1 SGHRS and CDR2 YFSETQ. With V trimmed by 1 base and J by 3 bases, 16 bases remained unmatched. The length of the CDR3 is 18 residues. The CDR3 loop is CASSLRSPTIQRGYEQYF. DNA for the CDR3: TGCGCCAGCAGCTTGCGGTCTCCCACGATCCAGCGGGGCTACGAGCAGTACTTC.

The V call is TRBV11-3, the J call TRBJ2-5; 7 nucleotides agree with TRBD2. There are 16 residues in the CDR3. Germline loops: CDR1 SGHNT, CDR2 YENEEA. With V trimmed by 3 bases and J by 5 bases, 12 bases remained unmatched. CDR3 sequence reads: CASSFGREGPGETQYF. The CDR3 nucleotides are TGTGCCAGCAGCTTTGGGAGGGAGGGCCCGGGCGAGACCCAGTACTTC.

This chain links TRBV6-1 with TRBJ2-3; the D gene is possibly TRBD1 (5 bases). The CDR3 length is 15 residues. Germline V CDR1 and CDR2: MNHNS, SASEGT. V dropped 3 bases and J dropped 2 bases, with 12 bases sitting between them. The CDR3 is CASSEGQTYTDTQYF. CDR3 coding DNA: TGTGCCAGCAGTGAGGGGCAGACCTACACAGATACGCAGTATTTT.